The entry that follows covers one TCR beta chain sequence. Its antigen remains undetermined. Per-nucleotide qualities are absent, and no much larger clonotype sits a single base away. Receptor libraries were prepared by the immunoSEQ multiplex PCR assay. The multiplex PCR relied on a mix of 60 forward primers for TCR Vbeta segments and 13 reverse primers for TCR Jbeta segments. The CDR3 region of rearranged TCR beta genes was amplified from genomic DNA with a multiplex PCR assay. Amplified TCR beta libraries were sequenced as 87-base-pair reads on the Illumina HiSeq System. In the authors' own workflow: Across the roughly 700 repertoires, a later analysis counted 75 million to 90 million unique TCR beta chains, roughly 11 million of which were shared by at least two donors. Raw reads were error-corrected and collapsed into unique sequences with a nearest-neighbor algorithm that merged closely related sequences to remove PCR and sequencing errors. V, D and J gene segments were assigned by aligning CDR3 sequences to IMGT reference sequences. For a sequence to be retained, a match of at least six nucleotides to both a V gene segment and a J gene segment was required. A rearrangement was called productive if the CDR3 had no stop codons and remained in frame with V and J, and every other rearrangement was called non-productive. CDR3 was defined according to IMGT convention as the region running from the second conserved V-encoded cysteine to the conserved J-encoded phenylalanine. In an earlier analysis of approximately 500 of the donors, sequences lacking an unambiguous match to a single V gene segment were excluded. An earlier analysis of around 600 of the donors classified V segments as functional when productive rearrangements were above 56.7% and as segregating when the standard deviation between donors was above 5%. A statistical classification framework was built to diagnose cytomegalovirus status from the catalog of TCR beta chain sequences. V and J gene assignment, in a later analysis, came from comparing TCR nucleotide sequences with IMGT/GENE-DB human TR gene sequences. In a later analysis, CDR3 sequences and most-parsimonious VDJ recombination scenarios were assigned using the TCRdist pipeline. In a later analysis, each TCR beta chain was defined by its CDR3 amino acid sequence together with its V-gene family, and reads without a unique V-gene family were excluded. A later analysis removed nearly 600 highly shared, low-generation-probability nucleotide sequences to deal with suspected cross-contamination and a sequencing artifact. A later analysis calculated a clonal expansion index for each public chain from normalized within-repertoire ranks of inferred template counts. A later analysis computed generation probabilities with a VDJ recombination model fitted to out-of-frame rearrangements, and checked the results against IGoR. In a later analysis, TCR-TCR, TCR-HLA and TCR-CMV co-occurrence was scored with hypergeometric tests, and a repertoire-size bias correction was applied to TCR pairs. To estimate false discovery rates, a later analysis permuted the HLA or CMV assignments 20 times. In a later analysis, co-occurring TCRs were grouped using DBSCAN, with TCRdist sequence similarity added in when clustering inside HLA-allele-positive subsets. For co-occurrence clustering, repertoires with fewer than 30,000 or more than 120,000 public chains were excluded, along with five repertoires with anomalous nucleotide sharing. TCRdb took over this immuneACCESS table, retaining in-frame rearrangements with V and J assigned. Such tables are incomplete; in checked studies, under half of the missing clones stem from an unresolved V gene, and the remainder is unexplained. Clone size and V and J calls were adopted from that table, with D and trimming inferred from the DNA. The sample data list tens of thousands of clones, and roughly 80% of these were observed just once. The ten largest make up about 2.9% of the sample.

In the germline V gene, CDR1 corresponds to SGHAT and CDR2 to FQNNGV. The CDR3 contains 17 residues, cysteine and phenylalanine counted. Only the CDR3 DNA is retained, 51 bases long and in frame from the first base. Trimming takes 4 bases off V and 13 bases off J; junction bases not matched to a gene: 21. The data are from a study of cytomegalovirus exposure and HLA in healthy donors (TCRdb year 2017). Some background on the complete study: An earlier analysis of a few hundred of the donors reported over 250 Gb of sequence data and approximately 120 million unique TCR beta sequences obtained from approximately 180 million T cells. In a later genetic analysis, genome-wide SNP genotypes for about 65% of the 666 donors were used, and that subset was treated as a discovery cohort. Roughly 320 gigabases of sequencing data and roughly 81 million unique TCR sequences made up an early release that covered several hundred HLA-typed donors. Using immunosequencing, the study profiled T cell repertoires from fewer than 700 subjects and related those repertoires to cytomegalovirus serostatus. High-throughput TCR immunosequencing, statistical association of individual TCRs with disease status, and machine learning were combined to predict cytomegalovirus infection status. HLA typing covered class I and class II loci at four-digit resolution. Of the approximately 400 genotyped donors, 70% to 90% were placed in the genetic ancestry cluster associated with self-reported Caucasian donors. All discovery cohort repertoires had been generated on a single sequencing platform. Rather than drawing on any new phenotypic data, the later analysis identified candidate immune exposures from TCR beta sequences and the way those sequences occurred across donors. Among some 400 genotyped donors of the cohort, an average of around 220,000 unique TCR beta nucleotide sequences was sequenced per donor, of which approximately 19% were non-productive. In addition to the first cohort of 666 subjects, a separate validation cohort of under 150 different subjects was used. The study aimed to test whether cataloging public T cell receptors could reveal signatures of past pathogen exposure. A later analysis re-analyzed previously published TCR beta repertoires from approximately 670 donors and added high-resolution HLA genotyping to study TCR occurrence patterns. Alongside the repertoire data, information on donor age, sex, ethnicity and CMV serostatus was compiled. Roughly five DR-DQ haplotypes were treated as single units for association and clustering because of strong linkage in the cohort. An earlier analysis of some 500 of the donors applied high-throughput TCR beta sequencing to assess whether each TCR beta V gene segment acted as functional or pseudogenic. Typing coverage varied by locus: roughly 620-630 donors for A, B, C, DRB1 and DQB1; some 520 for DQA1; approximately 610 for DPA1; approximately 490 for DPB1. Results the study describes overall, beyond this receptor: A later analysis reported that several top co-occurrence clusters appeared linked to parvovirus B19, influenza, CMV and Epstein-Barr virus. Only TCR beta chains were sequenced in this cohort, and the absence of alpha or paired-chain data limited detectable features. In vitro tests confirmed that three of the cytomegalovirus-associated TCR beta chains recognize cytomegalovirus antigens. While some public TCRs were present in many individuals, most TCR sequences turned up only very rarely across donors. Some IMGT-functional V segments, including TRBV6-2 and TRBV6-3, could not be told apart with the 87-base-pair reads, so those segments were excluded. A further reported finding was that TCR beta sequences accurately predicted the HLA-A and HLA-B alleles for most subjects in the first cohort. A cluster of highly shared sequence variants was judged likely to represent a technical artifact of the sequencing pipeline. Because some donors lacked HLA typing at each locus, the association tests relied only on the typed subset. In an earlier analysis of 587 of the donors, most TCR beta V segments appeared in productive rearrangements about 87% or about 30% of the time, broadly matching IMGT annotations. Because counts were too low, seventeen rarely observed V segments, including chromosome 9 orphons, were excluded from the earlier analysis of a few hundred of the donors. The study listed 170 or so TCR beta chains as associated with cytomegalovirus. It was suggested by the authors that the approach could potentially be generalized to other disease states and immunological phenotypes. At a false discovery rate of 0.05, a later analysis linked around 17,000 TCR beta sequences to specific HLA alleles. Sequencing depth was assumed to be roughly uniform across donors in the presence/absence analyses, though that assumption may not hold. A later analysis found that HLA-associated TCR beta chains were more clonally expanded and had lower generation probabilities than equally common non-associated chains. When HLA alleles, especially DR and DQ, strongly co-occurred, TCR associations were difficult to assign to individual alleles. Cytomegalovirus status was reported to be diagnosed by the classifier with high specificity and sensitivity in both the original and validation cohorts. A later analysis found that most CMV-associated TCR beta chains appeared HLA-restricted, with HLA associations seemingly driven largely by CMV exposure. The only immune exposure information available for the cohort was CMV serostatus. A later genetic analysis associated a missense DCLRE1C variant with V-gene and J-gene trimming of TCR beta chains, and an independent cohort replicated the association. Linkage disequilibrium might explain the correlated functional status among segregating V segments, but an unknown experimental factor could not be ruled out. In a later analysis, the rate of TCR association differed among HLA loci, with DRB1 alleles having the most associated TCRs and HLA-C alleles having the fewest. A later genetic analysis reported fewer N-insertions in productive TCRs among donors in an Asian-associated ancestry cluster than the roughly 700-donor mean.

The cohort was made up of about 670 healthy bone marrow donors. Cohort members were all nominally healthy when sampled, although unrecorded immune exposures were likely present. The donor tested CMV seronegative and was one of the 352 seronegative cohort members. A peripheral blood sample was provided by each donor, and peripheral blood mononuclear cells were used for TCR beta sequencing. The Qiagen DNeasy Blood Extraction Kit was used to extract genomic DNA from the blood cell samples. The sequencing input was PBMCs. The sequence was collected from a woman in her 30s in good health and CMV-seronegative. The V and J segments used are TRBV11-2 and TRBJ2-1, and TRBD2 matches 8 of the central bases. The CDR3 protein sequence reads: CASSSYGGAPGTPNQFF. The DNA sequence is TGTGCCAGCAGCTCCTACGGGGGGGCCCCCGGAACGCCTAATCAGTTCTTC.